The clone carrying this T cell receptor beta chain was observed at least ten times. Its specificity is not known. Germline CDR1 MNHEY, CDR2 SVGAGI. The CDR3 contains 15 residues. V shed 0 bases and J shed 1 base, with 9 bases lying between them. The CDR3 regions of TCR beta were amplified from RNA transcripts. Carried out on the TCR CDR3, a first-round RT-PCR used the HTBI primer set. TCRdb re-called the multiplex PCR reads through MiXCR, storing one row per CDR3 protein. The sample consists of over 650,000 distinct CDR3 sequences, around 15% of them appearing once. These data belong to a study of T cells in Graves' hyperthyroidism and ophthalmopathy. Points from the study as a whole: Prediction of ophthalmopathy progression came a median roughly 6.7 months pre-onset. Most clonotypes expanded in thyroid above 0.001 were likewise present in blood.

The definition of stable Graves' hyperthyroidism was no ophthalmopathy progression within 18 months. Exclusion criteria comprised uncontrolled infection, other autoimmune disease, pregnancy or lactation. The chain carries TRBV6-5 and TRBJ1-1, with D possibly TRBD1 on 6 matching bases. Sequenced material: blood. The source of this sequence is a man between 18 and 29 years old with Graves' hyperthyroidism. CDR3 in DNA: TGTGCCAGCAGTTACTCAGGGGGACAGAACACTGAAGCTTTCTTT. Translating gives CASSYSGGQNTEAFF.